This passage covers 22 T cell receptor beta chains from one sample sequenced in a study of cytomegalovirus exposure and HLA in healthy donors. The PCR employed 60 Vbeta primers together with 13 Jbeta primers. TCRdb's copy holds only in-frame clones and misses some; the assay was immunoSEQ multiplex PCR. The table lists 160,000 or so clones, roughly 83% of them singletons. Sequencing was done on a sample of PBMCs. The receptors come from a woman under 30 in good health and CMV-seronegative.

A few counts support this clone. This chain joins TRBV6-6 and TRBJ1-1; the D gene is possibly TRBD1 (5 bases). The V gene lost 10 bases and the J gene lost 5 bases, with 20 bases spanning the gap. CDR1 is MNHNY and CDR2 is SVGAGI in the germline V gene (reference sequence). CDR3 length equals 14 residues. CDR3 amino acids: CATQGGGMATEAFF. The CDR3 region has the DNA TGTGCCACCCAGGGTGGGGGGATGGCAACTGAAGCTTTCTTT.

The chain has TRBV11-3 and TRBJ2-6; possibly TRBD1 for D (6 bases). This CDR3 has 20 residues. Germline CDR1 is SGHNT and CDR2 is YENEEA. Trimming stripped 5 bases from V and 3 bases from J, with 26 bases between. The CDR3 loop is CASSTRTAQESPIGANVLTF. The CDR3 bases are TGTGCCAGCAGCACCCGGACAGCCCAGGAATCCCCCATTGGGGCCAACGTCCTGACTTTC.

The V gene is TRBV11-3, the J gene TRBJ2-1; D unclear. Germline CDR1 reads SGHNT; CDR2 reads YENEEA. With 0 bases removed from V and 5 bases from J, the gap between germline ends came to 8 bases. This CDR3 has 14 amino acids. The CDR3 bases are TGTGCCAGCAGCTTAGACGGTACGGACAATGAGCAGTTCTTC. This sequence encodes CASSLDGTDNEQFF.

CDR3 in DNA: TGTGCCATCAGGAGTAGCGGGGGGGCGGTCAATGAGCAGTTCTTC. Translating it yields CAIRSSGGAVNEQFF. The J gene is TRBJ2-1, the V gene TRBV10-3; 11 bases are shared with TRBD2. J gave up 6 bases and V 6 bases, and 7 bases lay outside the gene matches. The CDR3 has 15 amino acids. Germline values: CDR1 ENHRY, CDR2 SYGVKD.

This clone appeared a single time. V and J are TRBV6-5 and TRBJ1-2, with TRBD1 identical over 7 bases. Per the germline V gene, CDR1 is MNHEY and CDR2 is SVGAGI. Losses at the gene ends were 6 bases for V and 5 bases for J; bases not matched to a gene: 9. This CDR3 comprises 14 residues. The CDR3 nucleotides are TGTGCCAGCAGCCCCGGGACAGACCCTTATGGCTACACCTTC. It is translated as CASSPGTDPYGYTF.

The rearrangement uses TRBV11-2 and TRBJ1-3; D remains unclear. CDR1 is SGHAT and CDR2 is FQNNGV in the germline V gene. This CDR3 comprises 13 residues. Trimming left V 0 bases short and J 8 bases short, with 8 bases between. Written as DNA, the CDR3 is TGTGCCAGCAGCTTAGATGCGAGGGACACCATATATTTT. It codes for CASSLDARDTIYF.

V gene TRBV9 combines with J gene TRBJ2-1, with 12 positions matching TRBD2. J was trimmed by 3 bases and V by 3 bases; bases with no gene match: 7. The CDR3 is 17 amino acids. CDR1 and CDR2 from the germline V gene are SGDLS and YYNGEE. CDR3 sequence: CASSALAGGTYYNEQFF. The CDR3 nucleotides read TGTGCCAGCAGCGCACTAGCGGGGGGAACCTACTACAATGAGCAGTTCTTC.

The CDR3 DNA follows: TGTGCCAGCCATGGAGTCATGAACACTGAAGCTTTCTTT. Encoded protein: CASHGVMNTEAFF. The rearrangement uses TRBV7-9 and TRBJ1-1; D uncertain. The CDR3 has 13 residues. CDR1 SEHNR and CDR2 FQNEAQ come from the germline V gene (reference sequence). V lost 8 bases and J 0 bases, leaving 10 bases between the germline ends.

The V call is TRBV2, the J call TRBJ2-3, with 8 bases lining up with TRBD1. V shed 6 bases and J 4 bases; nucleotides not matched to a gene: 6. The CDR3 spans 14 residues. CDR1 and CDR2 from the germline V gene are SNHLY and FYNNEI. CDR3 nucleotide sequence: TGTGCCAGCAGGGAGACAGGGGTTGCAGATACGCAGTATTTT. This translates into CASRETGVADTQYF.

The chain is built from TRBV30 and TRBJ1-1, with D tentatively TRBD1 (5 bases). CDR1 is GTSNPN and CDR2 is SVGIG in the germline V gene (reference sequence). The CDR3 is 15 residues long. The ends were cut back, 4 bases at V and 1 base at J, with 16 bases in the middle. The CDR3 DNA reads TGTGCCTGGAATAGGGGCGTAAATCGGAACACTGAAGCTTTCTTT. Translated, it gives CAWNRGVNRNTEAFF.

The CDR3: CASSEHGRSTDTQYF. The CDR3 nucleotides are TGCGCCAGCAGTGAGCACGGTAGAAGCACAGATACGCAGTATTTT. The V call is TRBV10-1, the J call TRBJ2-3, with no clear D. Germline CDR1 is WNHNN and CDR2 is SYGVQD (reference sequence). V gave up 2 bases and J gave up 0 bases, with 9 bases separating them. The CDR3 covers 15 residues.

The chain recombines TRBV6-6 with TRBJ2-7, with 7 bases that match TRBD1. The CDR3 contains 15 residues. V dropped 6 bases and J dropped 3; count of bases not matched to a gene: 11. Germline CDR1 is MNHNY and CDR2 is SVGAGI (reference sequence). In nucleotides, the CDR3 is TGTGCCAGCAGAGCAAAGGGGACAGCGTACTACGAGCAGTACTTC. Protein product: CASRAKGTAYYEQYF.

This sequence joins TRBV11-3 and TRBJ1-2; D ambiguous. With 0 bases removed from V and 3 bases from J, the gap between germline ends came to 11 bases. CDR1 and CDR2 from the germline V gene are SGHNT and YENEEA. The CDR3 extends over 15 amino acids. The CDR3 spells CASSLDYGVDYGYTF. The DNA for the CDR3 is TGTGCCAGCAGCTTAGATTACGGGGTCGACTATGGCTACACCTTC.

The V call is TRBV5-4, the J call TRBJ2-5, with 7 bases that match TRBD1. Germline loops: CDR1 SGHNT, CDR2 YYREEE (reference sequence). CDR3 length equals 15 residues. V shed 0 bases, J shed 1 base, and the junction held 3 bases outside the gene matches. The CDR3 bases are TGTGCCAGCAGCTTGGGTTGGACAGGCCAAGAGACCCAGTACTTC. Encoded protein: CASSLGWTGQETQYF. The variable domain in full, with the rest retrieved from reference TRBV5-4 and TRBJ2-5, is ETGVTQSPTHLIKTRGQQVTLRCSSQSGHNTVSWYQQALGQGPQFIFQYYREEENGRGNFPPRFSGLQFPNYSSELNVNALELDDSALYLCASSLGWTGQETQYFGPGTRLLVL.

V is TRBV19 and J is TRBJ2-6; 8 nucleotides align to TRBD1. CDR1 LNHDA and CDR2 SQIVND come from the germline V gene (reference sequence). Trimming removed 5 bases from V and 12 bases from J; junction bases left unmatched: 12. The CDR3 is 15 residues long. For the CDR3, the DNA is TGTGCCAGTAGTGCCCGGACAGGGCCTCCGTTCGTCCTGACTTTC. Protein: CASSARTGPPFVLTF.

The V gene is TRBV28, the J gene TRBJ1-5; 7 bases are a match to TRBD1. V shed 5 bases, J shed 3 bases, and the junction held 7 bases outside the gene matches. The CDR3 has 15 residues. Germline-derived CDR1 and CDR2 are MDHEN and SYDVKM. The CDR3 nucleotides read TGTGCCAGCAGTCGGCTTCAGGGGGACAATCAGCCCCAGCATTTT. Residues: CASSRLQGDNQPQHF. Based on the CDR3 plus reference TRBV28 and TRBJ1-5, the full variable domain is DVKVTQSSRYLVKRTGEKVFLECVQDMDHENMFWYRQDPGLGLRLIYFSYDVKMKEKGDIPEGYSVSREKKERFSLILESASTNQTSMYLCASSRLQGDNQPQHFGDGTRLSIL.

This clone was detected only a few times. The chain employs TRBV5-1 and TRBJ1-6; tentatively, D is TRBD1 (5 bases). Trimming removed 4 bases at V and 9 bases at J, with 26 bases between. The CDR3 covers 18 residues. Per the germline V gene, CDR1 is SGHRS and CDR2 is YFSETQ. CDR3 amino acids: CASSDLPGVGLNGSPLHF. The CDR3 DNA is TGCGCCAGCAGCGACTTACCGGGGGTAGGTCTAAACGGTTCACCCCTCCACTTT.

The chain uses TRBV5-4 and TRBJ2-1; TRBD1 aligns across 7 bases. Per germline, CDR1 SGHNT and CDR2 YYREEE (reference sequence). This CDR3 spans 15 amino acids. Germline trimming cut 2 bases from V and 6 bases from J; bases unmatched to any gene: 8. The CDR3 DNA reads TGTGCCAGCAGCTTCGGGCGTGCAGGGGGCAATGAGCAGTTCTTC. Residues: CASSFGRAGGNEQFF.

The chain couples TRBV6-1 to TRBJ1-5, with 12 bases lining up with TRBD1. This CDR3 is 18 amino acids long. V lost 4 bases and J lost 1; bases outside the gene matches: 8. Germline V CDR1 and CDR2: MNHNS, SASEGT. CDR3 DNA: TGTGCCAGCAGTGGGGGGACAGGGGGCGCGAGGAGCAATCAGCCCCAGCATTTT. Protein product: CASSGGTGGARSNQPQHF.

The chain is built from TRBV19 and TRBJ1-1; a possible D gene is TRBD1 (6 bases). The CDR3 consists of 13 residues. The germline V gene encodes CDR1 LNHDA and CDR2 SQIVND (reference sequence). V lost 5 bases and J lost 1, with 8 bases in between. Here the CDR3 DNA reads TGTGCCAGTAGTGTACAGGGGAACACTGAAGCTTTCTTT. Its translation: CASSVQGNTEAFF.

The gene calls are TRBV19 and TRBJ2-1; 9 bases line up with TRBD1. The CDR3 contains 15 residues. Germline V gene data show CDR1 as LNHDA and CDR2 as SQIVND (reference sequence). V trimming: 3 bases; J trimming: 7 bases; junction bases outside the gene matches: 7. CDR3 loop: CASSIPGQGSNEQFF. DNA of the CDR3: TGTGCCAGTAGTATCCCGGGACAGGGATCGAATGAGCAGTTCTTC.

The chain joins TRBV5-1 to TRBJ2-2; TRBD1 matches 8 bases. J was trimmed by 0 bases and V by 0 bases; bases with no gene match: 7. Germline-derived CDR1 and CDR2 are SGHRS and YFSETQ. This CDR3 is 18 amino acids long. CDR3 in amino acids: CASSLVEGQESNTGELFF. The CDR3 DNA reads TGCGCCAGCAGCTTGGTTGAGGGACAGGAGTCGAACACCGGGGAGCTGTTTTTT.